This T cell receptor (beta chain) came from a study of CXCR3-negative and CXCR3-positive naive CD8 T cells. The study, taken as a whole, reports: Relative to CXCR3-negative naive cells, CXCR3-positive naive cells had more hydrophobic TRB CDR3s. The TRBV-TRBJ usage of naive CXCR3-negative and CXCR3-positive cells was similar, but that of memory cells differed.

UMI labels and 5' RACE were used to prepare the TRB cDNA libraries. TCRdb re-called the 5' RACE reads and catalogs CDR3 proteins one per entry, DNA excluded. Its table records about 57,000 distinct CDR3 sequences. Concerning this clonotype: The antigen is not known.

The CDR3 loop spans 14 amino acids. Germline V gene sequence: CDR1 SGHVS, CDR2 FNYEAQ. All CD8+ T cell subsets were sorted in triplicate at roughly 280,000 cells each. Naive CD8+ T lymphocytes were specified as CD45RO-CCR7+CD27+CD95-. This sequence joins TRBV7-6 and TRBJ2-7; TCRdb gives TRBD1 as the D gene, but with no DNA this cannot be confirmed. The source of this sequence is a human donor in good health. Some clones in this sample may be carry-over from other donors' samples. Sequenced: naive CXCR3+ CD8+ T cells from blood. Stated subset: CD45RO-CCR7+CD27+CD95- naive CD8+ T cells expressing CXCR3 (TNR3+). The CDR3: CASSPGLSSYEQYF. The full variable domain, completed using reference TRBV7-6 and TRBJ2-7, is GAGVSQSPRYKVTKRGQDVALRCDPISGHVSLYWYRQALGQGPEFLTYFNYEAQQDKSGLPNDRFSAERPEGSISTLTIQRTEQRDSAMYRCASSPGLSSYEQYFGPGTRLTVT.